The 23 T cell receptor beta chains below come from one sample, sequenced in a study of blood T cell repertoires in COVID-19. Repertoires were generated with immunoSEQ multiplex PCR, while TCRdb's copy carries only in-frame clones and drops some. The data hold 120,000 or so clones, with roughly nine tenths observed a single time. Input material: peripheral blood. The receptor set was obtained from an older man with active or convalescent COVID-19.

This clone is a singleton in its sample. This sequence joins TRBV11-2 and TRBJ1-1, with 7 bases identical to TRBD1. Germline V CDR1 and CDR2: SGHAT, FQNNGV. The length of the CDR3 is 15 residues. V lost 2 bases and J lost 0; bases outside the gene matches: 3. This CDR3 is CASSLRQGMNTEAFF. The CDR3 nucleotides read TGTGCCAGCAGCTTAAGACAGGGAATGAACACTGAAGCTTTCTTT. Variable domain in full (rest from reference TRBV11-2 and TRBJ1-1): EAGVAQSPRYKIIEKRQSVAFWCNPISGHATLYWYQQILGQGPKLLIQFQNNGVVDDSQLPKDRFSAERLKGVDSTLKIQPAKLEDSAVYLCASSLRQGMNTEAFFGQGTRLTVV.

The genes are TRBV5-1 and TRBJ1-4; D remains unclear. Germline V gives CDR1 SGHRS, CDR2 YFSETQ. The V end lost 0 bases, the J end lost 4 bases, and 7 bases lay between the germline ends. The CDR3 covers 14 residues. The CDR3, as DNA: TGCGCCAGCAGCTTGGGACTCCTTAATGAAAAACTGTTTTTT. This sequence encodes CASSLGLLNEKLFF.

V and J are TRBV7-9 and TRBJ2-1; possible D gene TRBD1, 6 bases. The CDR3 covers 14 residues. With 7 bases removed from V and 0 bases from J, the gap between germline ends came to 10 bases. Germline CDR1 SEHNR, CDR2 FQNEAQ (reference sequence). The CDR3 nucleotides are TGTGCCAGCAACCAGGGGAGCTCCTACAATGAGCAGTTCTTC. Translating gives CASNQGSSYNEQFF.

Note on this clone: The junction departs from germline at one end; a sequencing error may be responsible. The chain links TRBV7-3 to TRBJ2-5; 8 nucleotides align to TRBD1. The CDR3 has 14 amino acids. Germline V gene lookup returns CDR1 SGHTA and CDR2 FQGTGA. DNA for the CDR3: TGTGCCAGCAGCACTGGGACAGGCGGGGAGACCCAATACTTC. Translated: CASSTGTGGETQYF.

The chain joins TRBV7-9 to TRBJ1-1, with D hard to call. V was clipped by 1 base and J by 6 bases, with 18 bases between them. This CDR3 is built from 16 residues. Germline V gene sequence: CDR1 SEHNR, CDR2 FQNEAQ (reference sequence). The CDR3 loop reads CASSLGFQAPKPEAFF. DNA for the CDR3: TGTGCCAGCAGCTTAGGGTTCCAGGCCCCGAAACCTGAAGCTTTCTTT.

The chain links TRBV7-2 to TRBJ2-3; 14 nucleotides line up with TRBD2. This CDR3 has 15 amino acids. V trimming: 4 bases; J trimming: 4 bases; junction bases outside the gene matches: 1. In germline, CDR1 is SGHTA, CDR2 FQGNSA. The chain's CDR3 is CASSSGLAGADTQYF. In DNA, the CDR3 is TGTGCCAGCAGCTCGGGACTAGCGGGAGCAGATACGCAGTATTTT.

The CDR3 sequence is CASSGPKQPQHF. In nucleotides, the CDR3 is TGTGCCAGCAGCGGCCCCAAACAGCCCCAGCATTTT. The J gene is TRBJ1-5, the V gene TRBV5-6, with no clear D. Trimming left V 4 bases short and J 7 bases short, with 9 bases between. The CDR3 contains 12 residues. The V gene's germline CDR1 is SGHDT and CDR2 YYEEEE.

The rearrangement links TRBV20-1 to TRBJ2-3; D gene unclear. The V gene lost 3 bases and the J gene lost 7 bases, with 8 bases spanning the gap. Germline V CDR1 and CDR2: DFQATT, SNEGSKA (reference sequence). The CDR3 spans 11 residues. The CDR3 loop is CSASDSHTQYF. The CDR3 bases are TGCAGTGCTAGTGACTCCCATACGCAGTATTTT.

The gene calls are TRBV27 and TRBJ1-6; tentatively, D is TRBD1 (6 bases). This CDR3 contains 14 residues. The V gene's germline CDR1 is MNHEY and CDR2 SMNVEV (reference sequence). Trimming pared 4 bases from V and 10 bases from J, leaving 14 bases between. The CDR3 DNA reads as TGTGCCAGCAGTTATGACAGGAAGGGATCACCCCTCCACTTT. Its translation is CASSYDRKGSPLHF.

The J gene is TRBJ1-1, the V gene TRBV6-4; TRBD1 agrees at 11 bases. Germline V lookup: CDR1 MRHNA, CDR2 SNTAGT. CDR3 length equals 14 residues. V shed 6 bases, J shed 6 bases, and the junction held 6 bases outside the gene matches. CDR3 residues: CASRKGQGAAEAFF. CDR3 bases: TGTGCCAGCAGGAAAGGACAGGGGGCTGCTGAAGCTTTCTTT.

This chain uses TRBV4-1 with TRBJ2-3; 13 nucleotides line up with TRBD2. Germline CDR1 MGHRA, CDR2 YSYEKL. After removal of 0 bases from V and 5 bases from J, the junction contained 20 bases not matched to a gene. There are 22 residues in the CDR3. CDR3 sequence: CASSQDSSFRTLAGGRGDTQYF. The CDR3 nucleotides are TGCGCCAGCAGCCAAGATAGTTCCTTCCGGACACTAGCGGGAGGGCGTGGAGATACGCAGTATTTT.

V is TRBV24-1 and J is TRBJ1-2; D is ambiguous. The length of the CDR3 is 11 residues. V was trimmed by 4 bases and J by 8 bases, leaving 7 bases between them. Germline loops: CDR1 KGHDR, CDR2 SFDVKD. This chain's CDR3 is CATSDSRGYTF. The CDR3 DNA reads as TGTGCCACCAGTGACTCTAGGGGCTACACCTTC.

V gene TRBV9 combines with J gene TRBJ2-1, with D possibly matching TRBD1 (5 bases). CDR3 length: 13 residues. Trimming took 0 bases from V and 12 from J, leaving 13 bases between them. CDR1 is SGDLS, CDR2 YYNGEE, per germline. The CDR3 sequence: CASSVAQGKGQFF. In DNA form, the CDR3 reads TGTGCCAGCAGCGTAGCTCAGGGTAAAGGGCAGTTCTTC.

The J gene is TRBJ2-5, the V gene TRBV6-5; 7 bases are a match to TRBD2. Trimming removed 10 bases from V and 3 bases from J; junction bases left unmatched: 8. The CDR3 contains 13 residues. Germline V gene data show CDR1 as MNHEY and CDR2 as SVGAGI. The CDR3 is CAIRGAGEETQYF. The CDR3 DNA reads as TGTGCCATCAGAGGCGCGGGAGAAGAGACCCAGTACTTC.

This clone was observed a handful of times. The chain couples TRBV7-9 to TRBJ2-7; no clear D. V was pared by 1 base and J by 2 bases, with 12 bases between. CDR1 and CDR2 (germline): SEHNR, FQNEAQ (reference sequence). The CDR3 covers 15 residues. In DNA form, the CDR3 reads TGTGCCAGCAGCTTAGGCGAGAGGTCACCCTACGAGCAGTACTTC. It specifies CASSLGERSPYEQYF.

The chain combines TRBV24-1 with TRBJ2-3; tentatively, D is TRBD2 (5 bases). Germline CDR1 and CDR2: KGHDR and SFDVKD. V was clipped by 3 bases and J by 3 bases, with 6 bases between them. The CDR3 is 13 amino acids. The DNA for the CDR3 is TGTGCCACCAGTGATCGGGGAACAGATACGCAGTATTTT. Protein product: CATSDRGTDTQYF.

The chain employs TRBV5-1 and TRBJ1-2; TRBD1 matches at 11 bases. The length of the CDR3 is 15 residues. Germline CDR1 SGHRS, CDR2 YFSETQ. Trimming took 4 bases from V and 7 from J; bases not matched to a gene: 9. CDR3 amino acids: CASSPGQGAFGGYTF. CDR3 in DNA: TGCGCCAGCAGCCCCGGACAGGGGGCCTTTGGTGGCTACACCTTC.

V is TRBV18 and J is TRBJ2-7; D is ambiguous. The CDR3 extends over 12 amino acids. The ends were cut back, 5 bases at V and 2 bases at J, with 7 bases in the middle. Germline V gene lookup returns CDR1 KGHSH and CDR2 LQKENI. The CDR3, as DNA: TGTGCCAGCTCAGTATCGGCCTACGAGCAGTACTTC. This encodes CASSVSAYEQYF.

The chain uses TRBV10-2 and TRBJ1-2, with D possibly being TRBD1 (5 bases). This CDR3 region has 14 residues. The V end lost 0 bases, the J end lost 3 bases, and 8 bases lay between the germline ends. Germline V gene lookup returns CDR1 WSHSY and CDR2 SAAADI. CDR3 DNA sequence: TGCGCCAGCAGTGAGTCCCGACAGCACTATGGCTACACCTTC. It codes for CASSESRQHYGYTF.

This sequence joins TRBV27 and TRBJ2-3; 9 nucleotides match TRBD2. The germline CDR1 and CDR2 sequences are MNHEY and SMNVEV (reference sequence). V trimming: 3 bases; J trimming: 2 bases; junction bases outside the gene matches: 6. CDR3 length: 16 residues. The CDR3 reads CASSFFASGDTDTQYF. DNA of the CDR3: TGTGCCAGCAGTTTTTTTGCTAGCGGGGACACAGATACGCAGTATTTT.

The chain links TRBV27 to TRBJ1-6; the match to TRBD1 covers 9 bases. Germline CDR1 is MNHEY and CDR2 is SMNVEV (reference sequence). The CDR3 consists of 15 residues. Germline trimming cut 0 bases from V and 6 bases from J; bases unmatched to any gene: 0. This CDR3 is CASSLSTGGNSPLHF. CDR3 bases: TGTGCCAGCAGTTTATCGACAGGGGGTAATTCACCCCTCCACTTT.

This chain's CDR3 is CASSQSWAETQYF. CDR3 nucleotide sequence: TGTGCCAGCAGCCAGTCGTGGGCAGAGACCCAGTACTTC. The V and J genes are TRBV27 and TRBJ2-5; D unclear. The V and J ends lost 6 bases and 4 bases respectively, with 12 bases between them. Germline values: CDR1 MNHEY, CDR2 SMNVEV (reference sequence). This CDR3 has 13 amino acids.

The chain links TRBV11-2 to TRBJ2-5; TRBD2 is a possible D gene (5 bases). CDR1 and CDR2 from the germline V gene are SGHAT and FQNNGV. The length of the CDR3 is 14 residues. Trimming removed 4 bases at V and 2 bases at J, with 11 bases between. This chain's CDR3 is CASSYQTGQETQYF. CDR3 DNA sequence: TGTGCCAGCAGCTACCAGACGGGACAAGAGACCCAGTACTTC.